This is a list of T cell receptor beta chains from one sample in a study of blood T cell repertoires in COVID-19. Assay used: immunoSEQ multiplex PCR; TCRdb lists only in-frame clones, some missing. The sample lists over 200,000 clones; about 91% were seen once. Input material: PBMCs or T cells enriched from blood (not recorded which). These receptors were taken from a woman in her forties with acute COVID-19. CDR3s include the opening cysteine and the closing phenylalanine or tryptophan. The D gene is left open where the match is weak. Expanded clones are given a class, and other clones once, few, many or no size at all.

>TRBJ1-2|TRBV2|-|-
CASTGVLGYGYTF
TGTGCCAGCACAGGGGTTTTGGGCTATGGCTACACCTTC
>TRBJ2-2|TRBV7-2|TRBD2|-
CASSFSSGGASNTGELFF
TGTGCCAGCAGCTTTTCTAGCGGGGGGGCCTCGAACACCGGGGAGCTGTTTTTT
>TRBJ1-6|TRBV6-2/TRBV6-3|-|-
CASSYSGALNSPLHF
TGTGCCAGCAGTTACTCGGGAGCCCTCAATTCACCCCTCCACTTT
>TRBJ2-1|TRBV9|TRBD2|-
CASRGTSHEQFF
TGTGCCAGCAGGGGGACTAGCCATGAGCAGTTCTTC
>TRBJ2-7|TRBV7-2|-|-
CASSFRGPNYEQYF
TGTGCCAGCAGCTTCAGGGGTCCGAACTACGAGCAGTACTTC
>TRBJ2-5|TRBV5-8|TRBD2|-
CASRKEGLKKETQYF
TGTGCCAGCAGAAAGGAGGGACTAAAGAAAGAGACCCAGTACTTC
>TRBJ2-2|TRBV19|TRBD1|-
CASSGQVVTGELFF
TGTGCCAGTAGCGGACAGGTCGTCACCGGGGAGCTGTTTTTT
>TRBJ2-3|TRBV6-5|TRBD2|few
CASSYSVSGNTDTQYF
TGTGCCAGCAGTTACTCCGTTAGCGGGAACACAGATACGCAGTATTTT
>TRBJ2-2|TRBV5-1|TRBD1|-
CASSLTGDSRGSGELFF
TGCGCCAGCAGCTTGACCGGGGACAGCAGGGGTTCCGGGGAGCTGTTTTTT
>TRBJ1-1|TRBV9|-|-
CASSVAGSNTEAFF
TGTGCCAGCAGCGTAGCAGGTTCGAACACTGAAGCTTTCTTT
>TRBJ2-3|TRBV7-7|TRBD1|-
CASSPGVTGGGSVSFSTDTQYF
TGTGCTAGCAGCCCGGGGGTTACAGGGGGTGGTAGCGTCTCCTTTAGCACAGATACGCAGTATTTT